The present T cell receptor (beta chain) was sequenced within a study of cytomegalovirus exposure and HLA in healthy donors. 60 Vbeta and 13 Jbeta primers were used in PCR. Only in-frame clones appear in the TCRdb table, and some are missing; sequencing was by immunoSEQ multiplex PCR. The sample records about 160,000 clones, 60% to 80% being singletons. Samples came from healthy bone marrow donors. In the case of this clone: Its antigen is unidentified.

The V end was cut by 5 bases, the J end by 2 bases, with 10 bases between. The germline V gene has CDR1 PRHDT and CDR2 FYEKMQ (reference sequence). The CDR3 totals 14 residues. Overall study findings and caveats: The classifier, whose performance was assessed in both the original and validation cohorts, reportedly diagnosed cytomegalovirus status with high specificity and sensitivity. Later examination showed HLA-associated TCR beta chains had greater clonal expansion than equally common others.

The TCR was taken from a man aged 25 to 45 in good health and CMV-seropositive. Sample: PBMCs. The genes are TRBV13 and TRBJ1-3; D is unresolved. In nucleotides, the CDR3 is TGTGCCAGCAGCCCTCGGTCCGCTGGAAACACCATATATTTT. Protein: CASSPRSAGNTIYF.